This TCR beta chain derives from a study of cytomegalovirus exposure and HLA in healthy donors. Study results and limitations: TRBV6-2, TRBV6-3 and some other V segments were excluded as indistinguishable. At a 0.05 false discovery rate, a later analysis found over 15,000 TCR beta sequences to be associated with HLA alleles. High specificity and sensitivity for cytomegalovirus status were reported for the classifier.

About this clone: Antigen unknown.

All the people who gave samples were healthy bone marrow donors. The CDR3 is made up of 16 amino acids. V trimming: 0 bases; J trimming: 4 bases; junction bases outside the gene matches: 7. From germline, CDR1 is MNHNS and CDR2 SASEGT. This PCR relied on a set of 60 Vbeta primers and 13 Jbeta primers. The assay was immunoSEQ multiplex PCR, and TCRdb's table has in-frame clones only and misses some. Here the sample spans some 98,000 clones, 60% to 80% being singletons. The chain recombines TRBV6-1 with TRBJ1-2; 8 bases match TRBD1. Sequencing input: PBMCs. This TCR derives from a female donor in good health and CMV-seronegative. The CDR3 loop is CASSEASGGLSYGYTF. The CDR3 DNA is TGTGCCAGCAGTGAAGCCTCAGGGGGCCTTAGCTATGGCTACACCTTC.